This T cell receptor beta chain was identified during a study of metastatic and nonmetastatic thyroid tumors. Overall study: The comparison covered peripheral blood and tumor or nodule tissue in malignant and benign thyroid patients.

This clone was detected only a few times. Antigen: not known. This may arise from a read error, as a much more abundant clone is one base away. Original processing methods: For papillary thyroid cancer, a distant-metastasis classifier was constructed from CDR3 differences observed across clinicopathological groups. TCRdb re-analyzed the PCR reads using MiXCR. The V and J calls and clone size are TCRdb's, not the authors'. This repertoire shows 35,000 to 40,000 clones, around 21% found once; its top ten account for around 15%. The study, taken as a whole, reports: Reports indicated that malignant thyroid tumors showed significantly higher TCR beta diversity than benign nodules did, in blood and tumor.

Ahead of thyroid surgery, no patient had received treatment of any kind. The origin of this receptor is a female donor with papillary thyroid cancer or a benign thyroid nodule (not recorded which). Some clones in this sample may be carry-over from other donors' samples. Sequencing was performed on blood.

The CDR3 loop is CASRPRLAGFNGELFF. CDR3 DNA: TGTGCCAGCAGACCCCGACTAGCGGGATTCAACGGGGAGCTGTTTTTT. This chain connects TRBV11-3 to TRBJ2-2; 11 bases are shared with TRBD2. Germline lookup yields CDR1 SGHNT and CDR2 YENEEA. V was pared by 6 bases and J by 7 bases, with 10 bases of the junction left unmatched. The CDR3 is 16 amino acids.